This is a list of T cell receptor beta chains from one sample in a study of T-cell memory formation after mild COVID-19. TCRdb recomputed calls from the 5' RACE reads with MiXCR, one row per CDR3 protein. This table holds 450,000 or so distinct CDR3 sequences, around 19% found once. The sequencing input was PBMCs or a T cell subset sorted from them (not recorded which). These receptors all stem from an adult woman who had mild COVID-19 (a few samples of this study predate the infection). Cell type and time point are not known. Each CDR3 is given with its conserved first and last residue. The D gene is left open where the match is weak. A row's size may be missing; if present it is once, few, many or a size class.

V	size	J	D	DNA	CDR3
TRBV7-9	.	TRBJ2-3	TRBD2	TGTGCCAGCAGCTTACCCCGGGCTAGCGGGGACACAGATACGCAGTATTTT	CASSLPRASGDTDTQYF
TRBV29-1	few	TRBJ2-1	TRBD1	TGCAGCGTGGAAGCGTCAGGGGGCGCGTACAATGAGCAGTTCTTC	CSVEASGGAYNEQFF
TRBV11-2	.	TRBJ2-7	TRBD2	TGTGCCAGCAGCTTAGGTGTAACAGGCGGGAGCTCCTACGAGCAGTACTTC	CASSLGVTGGSSYEQYF
TRBV20-1	few	TRBJ1-5	.	TGCAGTGCTAGAGCCGAGGGACAGCCCCAGCATTTT	CSARAEGQPQHF
TRBV3-1	few	TRBJ2-7	TRBD2	TGTGCCAGCAGCCAATACGGGAGGGGGCAGTACTTC	CASSQYGRGQYF
TRBV7-3	.	TRBJ2-7	TRBD2	TGTGCCAGCAGCTCCTCAGCGGGATACGAGCAGTACTTC	CASSSSAGYEQYF
TRBV7-2	.	TRBJ1-1	.	TGTGCCAGCAGGTACACCTTGAACACTGAAGCTTTCTTT	CASRYTLNTEAFF
TRBV4-3	many	TRBJ2-4	TRBD2	TGCGCCAGCAGCCAAGATTACCTAGCGGGGGCAGCCAAAAACATTCAGTACTTC	CASSQDYLAGAAKNIQYF
TRBV20-1	.	TRBJ2-7	.	TGCAGTGCTCGGACGGAATCCTACGAGCAGTACTTC	CSARTESYEQYF
TRBV12-3/TRBV12-4	few	TRBJ1-2	.	TGTGCCAGCAGGCTACAAGAGTCCGGTGGCTACACCTTC	CASRLQESGGYTF
TRBV24-1	.	TRBJ1-2	.	TGTGCCACCAGTGATCCCAGCGGGGGCGCTAACTATGGCTACACCTTC	CATSDPSGGANYGYTF
TRBV20-1	.	TRBJ1-6	.	TGCAGTGCTAGAGAGACAGCGAATTCACCCCTCCACTTT	CSARETANSPLHF
TRBV5-1	.	TRBJ1-4	.	TGCGCCAGCAGCTTGACACCGACAGGCGGCGGAACTAATGAAAAACTGTTTTTT	CASSLTPTGGGTNEKLFF
TRBV7-9	few	TRBJ2-5	.	TGTGCCAGCAGCCCACTGCACCGGAATCAAGAGACCCAGTACTTC	CASSPLHRNQETQYF
TRBV18	.	TRBJ2-5	.	TGTGCCAGCAGCCCTAGTAGGGGAGAGACCCAGTACTTC	CASSPSRGETQYF
TRBV6-1	.	TRBJ1-5	TRBD1	TGTGCCAGCAGCGTAGGACAGGGGCCAGCGGGGGCCCAGCATTTT	CASSVGQGPAGAQHF
TRBV12-5	few	TRBJ2-3	.	TGTGCTAGTGGTTTGGTACTCGGGAAGGGTCAGACAGATACGCAGTATTTT	CASGLVLGKGQTDTQYF
TRBV29-1	few	TRBJ2-3	.	TGCAGCGTCCATCTTGGGGGAAACACAGATACGCAGTATTTT	CSVHLGGNTDTQYF
TRBV4-3	.	TRBJ1-2	.	TGCGCCAGCAGCCAAGATTTTGGGCAGAAATTAAACTATGGCTACACCTTC	CASSQDFGQKLNYGYTF
TRBV4-3	.	TRBJ2-3	TRBD1	TGCGCCAGCAGCCAAGGTCCACAGGGGGTGGCAGATACGCAGTATTTT	CASSQGPQGVADTQYF
TRBV7-7	few	TRBJ2-2	.	TGTGCCGTCTTTCAAATTGGGGACACCGGGGAGCTGTTTTTT	CAVFQIGDTGELFF
TRBV6-5	few	TRBJ2-1	.	TGTGCCAGCAGTTCAACAGGGTTCCTTACAAGTGAGCAGTTCTTC	CASSSTGFLTSEQFF
TRBV11-2	few	TRBJ2-7	.	TGTGCCAGCACTCTCTCGGACAGCCTCTCCTACGAGCAGTACTTC	CASTLSDSLSYEQYF
TRBV10-3	few	TRBJ1-3	.	TGTGCCATCAGTGTGATGGGACAAGGAAACACCATATATTTT	CAISVMGQGNTIYF
TRBV30	.	TRBJ1-1	.	TGTGCCTGGAAGCAGGGGTTGCAGGTCACTGAAGCTTTCTTT	CAWKQGLQVTEAFF
TRBV30	.	TRBJ2-6	.	TGTGCCTGGAGTACCGGTAGCTCTGGGGCCAACGTCCTGACTTTC	CAWSTGSSGANVLTF
TRBV7-9	few	TRBJ2-7	.	TGTGCCAGCAGCTCCCGGACCGATTCGGAGCAGTACTTC	CASSSRTDSEQYF
TRBV4-1	.	TRBJ1-1	.	TGCGCCAGCAGCCAAGATCACCTGTACACTGAAGCTTTCTTT	CASSQDHLYTEAFF
TRBV30	.	TRBJ1-1	.	TGTGCCTGGAATTACGACGGTAAAATGAACACTGAAGCTTTCTTT	CAWNYDGKMNTEAFF
TRBV7-2	many	TRBJ2-3	TRBD2	TGTGCCAGCAGCTCTCCCGGGACTAGCGGGGGGGTAACAGATACGCAGTATTTT	CASSSPGTSGGVTDTQYF
TRBV5-4	few	TRBJ1-6	TRBD1	TGTGCCAGCAACTTTAAAGACAGGGGTAATTCACCCCTCCACTTT	CASNFKDRGNSPLHF
TRBV5-1	few	TRBJ2-7	.	TGCGCCAGCAGCTTGACCGGTTTCTACGAGCAGTACTTC	CASSLTGFYEQYF
TRBV7-2	few	TRBJ2-7	.	TGTGCCAGCAGCACTCCGGGACAAGCTAGCGAGCAGTACTTC	CASSTPGQASEQYF
TRBV7-8	many	TRBJ1-1	.	TGTGCCAGCAGCTTAGAATCAGGAGTGTTCACTGAAGCTTTCTTT	CASSLESGVFTEAFF
TRBV20-1	.	TRBJ2-3	TRBD2	TGCAGTGCTAGCCGGACTAGCGGAGCTAGCACAGATACGCAGTATTTT	CSASRTSGASTDTQYF
TRBV29-1	.	TRBJ2-5	.	TGCAGCGTTTTAGTGACCCAAGAGACCCAGTACTTC	CSVLVTQETQYF
TRBV5-1	few	TRBJ2-1	.	TGCGCCAGCAGACTTACGGTCACGGAAAACAATGAGCAGTTCTTC	CASRLTVTENNEQFF
TRBV27	few	TRBJ2-1	TRBD2	TGTGCCAGCACCATCGGACTAGCGGGGGGGCATAATGAGCAGTTCTTC	CASTIGLAGGHNEQFF
TRBV12-3/TRBV12-4	.	TRBJ2-1	TRBD2	TGTGCCAGCAGCTCGATGCGGGGGGCGGTTATAAGTGAGCAGTTCTTC	CASSSMRGAVISEQFF